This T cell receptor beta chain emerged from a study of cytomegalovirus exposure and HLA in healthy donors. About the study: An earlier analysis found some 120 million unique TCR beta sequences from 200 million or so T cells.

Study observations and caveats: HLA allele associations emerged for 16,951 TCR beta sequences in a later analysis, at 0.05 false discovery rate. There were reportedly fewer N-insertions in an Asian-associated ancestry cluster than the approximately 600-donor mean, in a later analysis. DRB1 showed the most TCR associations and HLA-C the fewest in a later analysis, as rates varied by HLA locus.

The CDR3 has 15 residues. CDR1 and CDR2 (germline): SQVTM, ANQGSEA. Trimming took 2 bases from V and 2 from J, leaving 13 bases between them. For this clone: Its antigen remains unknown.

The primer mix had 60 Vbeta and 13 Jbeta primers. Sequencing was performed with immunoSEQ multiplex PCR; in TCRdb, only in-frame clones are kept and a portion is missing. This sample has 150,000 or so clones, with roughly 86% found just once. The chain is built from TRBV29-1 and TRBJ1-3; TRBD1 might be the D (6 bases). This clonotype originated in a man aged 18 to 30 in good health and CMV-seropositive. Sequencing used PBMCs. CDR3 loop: CSVETYDRPGNTIYF. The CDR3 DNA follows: TGCAGCGTTGAAACGTATGACAGGCCTGGAAACACCATATATTTT.